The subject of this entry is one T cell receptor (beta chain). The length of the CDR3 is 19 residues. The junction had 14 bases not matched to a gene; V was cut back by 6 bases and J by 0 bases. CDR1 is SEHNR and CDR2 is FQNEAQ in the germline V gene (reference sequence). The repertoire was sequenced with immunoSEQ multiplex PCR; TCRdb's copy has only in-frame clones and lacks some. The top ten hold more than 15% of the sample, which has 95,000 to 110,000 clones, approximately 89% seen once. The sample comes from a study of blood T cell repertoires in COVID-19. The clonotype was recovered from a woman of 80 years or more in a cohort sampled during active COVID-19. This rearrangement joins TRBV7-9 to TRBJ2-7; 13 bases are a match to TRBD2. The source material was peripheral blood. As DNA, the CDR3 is TGTGCCAGCAGACGTTACCCGGGACTAGCGGGACTGAGCTCCTACGAGCAGTACTTC. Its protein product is CASRRYPGLAGLSSYEQYF.